This T cell receptor (beta chain) was observed in a study of blood T cells in healthy people across ages. Findings and caveats of the study: With donor CMV status unknown, expanded clonotype changes were possibly confounded.

Turning to this clonotype: No antigen is known for it. The junction shows a germline mismatch at one end, possibly a read error.

A second PCR of roughly 6 to 12 cycles used a sample-barcoded 5' primer and a J-beta primer mix. MiXCR was run by TCRdb on the 5' RACE reads, yielding one entry per CDR3 protein. The table shows hundreds of thousands of distinct CDR3 sequences, with around 20% occurring only once. This CDR3 has 16 residues. Germline V gene lookup returns CDR1 SGHRS and CDR2 YFSETQ. V usage is TRBV5-1 and J usage is TRBJ1-4, with 7 bases lining up with TRBD1. Sample: blood. The sequence derives from a man between 65 and 85 years old in good health. CDR3 protein: CASSLAPTGTNEKLLF. The CDR3 DNA follows: TGCGCCAGCAGCTTGGCCCCGACAGGGACTAATGAAAAACTGCTTTTT.